This TCR beta chain was documented in a study of T cell responses to AZD1222 COVID-19 vaccine. Comments on this clone: Its target is unknown.

Clones were read by immunoSEQ multiplex PCR, and TCRdb kept only the in-frame ones, dropping some. The table includes 65,000 to 75,000 clones, roughly 91% detected once. Findings of the study overall: Repertoire collection took place solely once the T cell response had peaked. The study identified only a handful of AZD1222 recipients as seropositive at baseline. Spike-specific TCR breadth and depth rose after two AZD1222 doses. White British people made up most donors, females outnumbered males, and clonal diversity was possibly underestimated.

CDR3 length: 13 residues. V lost 3 bases and J 5 bases, leaving 12 bases between the germline ends. CDR1 and CDR2 from the germline V gene are SGDLS and YYNGEE. Sequencing was performed on peripheral blood, taken 28 days after the second dose of the MenACWY control vaccine. V gene TRBV9 combines with J gene TRBJ2-7; TRBD1 is a possible D gene (5 bases). The sequence was obtained from an adult who received the MenACWY meningococcal vaccine as a control. The CDR3 region is CASSAKLDNEQYF. The CDR3 DNA reads as TGTGCCAGCAGCGCGAAACTGGACAACGAGCAGTACTTC.